This is a list of T cell receptor beta chains from one sample in a study of PD-L1 blockade in urothelial cancer. TCRdb keeps only in-frame clones here, not all; method: immunoSEQ multiplex PCR. The sample holds tens of thousands of clones, approximately 86% seen once. The sample here was PBMCs, taken around atezolizumab (anti-PD-L1) treatment. Receptors were obtained from a man between 45 and 60 years old with urothelial cancer. CDR3s include the opening cysteine and the closing phenylalanine or tryptophan. The D gene is left open where the match is weak. Not all rows give a size; the values are once, few, many and, for expanded clones, a class.

d_call	clone_size	j_call	v_call	cdr3_nt	cdr3_aa
.	.	TRBJ2-7	TRBV4-1	TGCGCCAGCAGCCCTTCAGGGTCCCCCTACGAGCAGTACTTC	CASSPSGSPYEQYF
.	.	TRBJ1-4	TRBV9	TGTGCCAGCAGCCTCTCCGGGTGGCCTAATGAAAAACTGTTTTTT	CASSLSGWPNEKLFF
.	.	TRBJ2-3	TRBV5-1	TGCGCCAGCAGCTTAATTCAGGTAACCACAGATACGCAGTATTTT	CASSLIQVTTDTQYF
TRBD2	.	TRBJ2-3	TRBV29-1	TGCAGCGTCGCCGGACTAGCGGGAGCAGATACGCAGTATTTT	CSVAGLAGADTQYF
.	once	TRBJ1-4	TRBV9	TGTGCCAGCAGCGTAAGCGGGCAGGTTAATGAAAAACTGTTTTTT	CASSVSGQVNEKLFF
.	once	TRBJ1-4	TRBV6-1	TGTGCCAGCAGTGAAGCGCACACCCAAGAGTTTTTT	CASSEAHTQEFF
.	.	TRBJ1-2	TRBV7-2	TGTGCCAGCAGCTTAGCGGAGGGGCACTATGGCTACACCTTC	CASSLAEGHYGYTF
TRBD1	.	TRBJ2-4	TRBV30	TGTGCCTGGAGCCCCGGACAGGGAAACATTCAGTACTTC	CAWSPGQGNIQYF
.	.	TRBJ1-5	TRBV27	TGTGCCAGCGGAGTTTGGGAGGCAGGCAATCAGCCCCAGCATTTT	CASGVWEAGNQPQHF
TRBD2	.	TRBJ2-5	TRBV7-2	TGTGCCAGCAGCACCGGGACTAGACCCCAAGAGACCCAGTACTTC	CASSTGTRPQETQYF
.	.	TRBJ2-6	TRBV5-1	TGCGCCAGCAGCCAGACAGTCTCTGGGGCCAACGTCCTGACTTTC	CASSQTVSGANVLTF
.	.	TRBJ1-4	TRBV6-5	TGTGCCAGCAAATATCGCAGGGCTAATGAAAAACTGTTTTTT	CASKYRRANEKLFF
TRBD2	once	TRBJ2-1	TRBV10-3	TGTGCCATCAGTAAGCCGGGGGGGGGTGAGCAGTTCTTC	CAISKPGGGEQFF
TRBD2	.	TRBJ2-1	TRBV7-3	TGTGCCAGCAGCTTGGGGACTAGCGGGGGGAATGAGCAGTTCTTC	CASSLGTSGGNEQFF
.	.	TRBJ1-1	TRBV13	TGTGCCAGCAGCTTAGTGGGCCCTGAAGCTTTCTTT	CASSLVGPEAFF
.	.	TRBJ2-1	TRBV11-2	TGTGCCAGCAGCGTCGACAGGCTCCACTACAATGAGCAGTTCTTC	CASSVDRLHYNEQFF
.	.	TRBJ2-5	TRBV30	TGTGCCTGGAGTGTAAGTTCCGTTGTAACTCCGGAGACCCAGTACTTC	CAWSVSSVVTPETQYF
.	.	TRBJ2-3	TRBV2	TGTGCCAGCAGTGAAGCGTTATCTGTGTGGACAGTTCCTAGCACAGATACGCAGTATTTT	CASSEALSVWTVPSTDTQYF
TRBD2	.	TRBJ2-5	TRBV28	TGTGCCAGCAGTTCCGGACTAGCGGGACTTATAAAGGAAAATACCCAGTACTTC	CASSSGLAGLIKENTQYF
.	.	TRBJ2-3	TRBV14	TGTGCCAGCAGCCAAAGGACAATAAGCACAGATACGCAGTATTTT	CASSQRTISTDTQYF
TRBD2	.	TRBJ2-1	TRBV10-1	TGCGCCAGCAGTGAGTCCAACAGCGGGAGGCCCAACAATGAGCAGTTCTTC	CASSESNSGRPNNEQFF
.	.	TRBJ2-3	TRBV4-1	TGCGCCAGCAGCCAAGAAGGGGGGGCAGATACGCAGTATTTT	CASSQEGGADTQYF